The subject of this entry is one T cell receptor (beta chain). Germline V CDR1 and CDR2: DFQATT, SNEGSKA (reference sequence). The CDR3 consists of 15 residues. Trimming shortened V by 3 bases and J by 1 base, and 13 bases separated the two germline ends. Per the study methods: Cell counts per sample came from amplifying reference gene primers. Assay used: immunoSEQ multiplex PCR; TCRdb lists only in-frame clones, some missing. The V and J calls and the clone size are those of that table, but D and trimming were determined from the DNA. The data hold about 190,000 clones, with about 85% observed a single time. This record belongs to a study of blood T cell repertoires in COVID-19. Study-level background: Spain, Italy and the United States supplied samples that represented acute and convalescent COVID-19. PBMCs, B-cell-depleted T cells, or T cells provided the cDNA or gDNA that made up the material.

This TCR came from a woman of 80 years or more with acute or convalescent COVID-19. Sequenced input: peripheral blood. V gene TRBV20-1 combines with J gene TRBJ1-5; D might be TRBD1 (5 bases). CDR3 sequence: CSASAHGGSNQPQHF. DNA of the CDR3: TGCAGTGCTAGTGCCCATGGGGGGAGCAATCAGCCCCAGCATTTT.